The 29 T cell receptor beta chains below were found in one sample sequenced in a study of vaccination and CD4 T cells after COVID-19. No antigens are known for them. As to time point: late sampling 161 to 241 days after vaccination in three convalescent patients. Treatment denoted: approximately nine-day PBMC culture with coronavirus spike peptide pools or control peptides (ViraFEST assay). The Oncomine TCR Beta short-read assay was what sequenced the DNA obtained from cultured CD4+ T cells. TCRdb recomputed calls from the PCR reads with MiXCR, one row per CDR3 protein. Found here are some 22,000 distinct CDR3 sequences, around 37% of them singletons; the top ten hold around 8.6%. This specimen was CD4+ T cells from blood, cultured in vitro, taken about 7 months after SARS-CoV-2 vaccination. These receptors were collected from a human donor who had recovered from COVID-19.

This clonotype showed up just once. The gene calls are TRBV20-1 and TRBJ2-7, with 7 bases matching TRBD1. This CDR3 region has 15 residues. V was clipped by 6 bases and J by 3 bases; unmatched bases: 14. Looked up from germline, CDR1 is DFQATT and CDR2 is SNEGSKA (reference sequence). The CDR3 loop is CSATPPRQGVYEQYF. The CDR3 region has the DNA TGCAGTGCCACCCCTCCCAGGCAGGGGGTCTACGAGCAGTACTTC.

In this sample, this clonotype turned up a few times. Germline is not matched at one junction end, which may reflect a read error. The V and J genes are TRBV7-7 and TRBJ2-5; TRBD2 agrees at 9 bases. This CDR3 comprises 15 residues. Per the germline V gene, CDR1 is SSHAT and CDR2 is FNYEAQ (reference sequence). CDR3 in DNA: TGTGCTAGCAGCTCCCTGACTAGCGGACAAGAGACCCAGTACTTC. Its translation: CASSSLTSGQETQYF. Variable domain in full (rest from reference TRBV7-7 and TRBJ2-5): GAGVSQSPRYKVTKRGQDVTLRCDPISSHATLYWYQQALGQGPEFLTYFNYEAQPDKSGLPSDRFSAERPEGSISTLTIQRTEQRDSAMYRCASSSLTSGQETQYFGPGTRLLVL.

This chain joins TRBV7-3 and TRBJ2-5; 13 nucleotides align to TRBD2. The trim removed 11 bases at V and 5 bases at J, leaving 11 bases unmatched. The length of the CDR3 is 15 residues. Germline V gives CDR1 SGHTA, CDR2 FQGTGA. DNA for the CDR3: TGTGCCGGTAATAGGACTAGCGGGAGTTGGGAGACCCAGTACTTC. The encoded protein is CAGNRTSGSWETQYF.

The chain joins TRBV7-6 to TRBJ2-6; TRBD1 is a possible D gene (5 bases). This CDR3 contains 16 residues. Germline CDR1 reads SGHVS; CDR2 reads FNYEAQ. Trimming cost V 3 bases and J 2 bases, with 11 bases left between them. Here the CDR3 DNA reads TGTGCCAGCAGCTTGCAGACAGATCCTGGGGCCAACGTCCTGACTTTC. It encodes CASSLQTDPGANVLTF.

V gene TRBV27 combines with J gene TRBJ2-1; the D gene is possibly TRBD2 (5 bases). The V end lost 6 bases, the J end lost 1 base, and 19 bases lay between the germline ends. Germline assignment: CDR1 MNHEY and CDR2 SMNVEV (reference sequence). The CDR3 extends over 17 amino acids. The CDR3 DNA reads TGTGCCAGCAGCCCCCGCGGCGGGCCGGGGTCCTACAATGAGCAGTTCTTC. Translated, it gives CASSPRGGPGSYNEQFF.

CDR3 bases: TGCAGCGTTAACCATAGCGGACCTAACTACGAGCAGTACTTC. Protein product: CSVNHSGPNYEQYF. J is TRBJ2-7 and V is TRBV29-1; weak D call: TRBD2 (6 bases). CDR1 is SQVTM, CDR2 ANQGSEA, per germline. Trimming removed 5 bases from V and 3 bases from J, with 17 bases in between. The CDR3 length is 14 residues.

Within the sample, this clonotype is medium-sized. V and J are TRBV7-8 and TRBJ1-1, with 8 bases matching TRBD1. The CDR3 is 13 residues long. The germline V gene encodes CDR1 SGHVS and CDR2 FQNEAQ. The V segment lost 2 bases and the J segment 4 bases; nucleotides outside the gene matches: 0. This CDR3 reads CASSLTGGTEAFF. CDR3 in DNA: TGTGCCAGCAGCTTAACAGGGGGCACTGAAGCTTTCTTT.

As DNA, the CDR3 is TGCGCCAGCAGCTTGGTCGGGGGGCCGGTCTATGGCTACACCTTC. This encodes CASSLVGGPVYGYTF. This rearrangement joins TRBV5-1 to TRBJ1-2; a possible D gene is TRBD1 (6 bases). The CDR3 runs to 15 residues. Trimming removed 0 bases at V and 4 bases at J, with 13 bases between. The germline V gene encodes CDR1 SGHRS and CDR2 YFSETQ. Filled out from reference TRBV5-1 and TRBJ1-2, the complete variable domain reads KAGVTQTPRYLIKTRGQQVTLSCSPISGHRSVSWYQQTPGQGLQFLFEYFSETQRNKGNFPGRFSGRQFSNSRSEMNVSTLELGDSALYLCASSLVGGPVYGYTFGSGTRLTVV.

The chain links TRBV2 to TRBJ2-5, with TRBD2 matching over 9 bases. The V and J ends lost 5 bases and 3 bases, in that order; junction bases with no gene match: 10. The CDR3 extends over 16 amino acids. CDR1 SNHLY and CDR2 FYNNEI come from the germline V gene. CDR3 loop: CASSRFLLAGEETQYF. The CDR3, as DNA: TGTGCCAGCAGTCGATTCCTACTAGCGGGCGAAGAGACCCAGTACTTC.

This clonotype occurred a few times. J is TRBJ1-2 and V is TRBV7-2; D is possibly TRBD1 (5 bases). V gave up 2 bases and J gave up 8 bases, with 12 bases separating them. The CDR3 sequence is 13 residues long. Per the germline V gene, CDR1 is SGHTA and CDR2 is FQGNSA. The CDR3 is CASSLRGVGGYTF. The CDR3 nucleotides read TGTGCCAGCAGCTTACGAGGGGTGGGGGGCTACACCTTC.

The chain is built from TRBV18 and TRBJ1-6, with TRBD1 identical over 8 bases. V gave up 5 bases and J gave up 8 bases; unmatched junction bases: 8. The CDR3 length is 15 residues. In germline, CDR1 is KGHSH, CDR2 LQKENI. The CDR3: CASSVDRGVDSPLHF. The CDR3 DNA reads TGTGCCAGCTCAGTAGACAGGGGTGTTGATTCACCCCTCCACTTT.

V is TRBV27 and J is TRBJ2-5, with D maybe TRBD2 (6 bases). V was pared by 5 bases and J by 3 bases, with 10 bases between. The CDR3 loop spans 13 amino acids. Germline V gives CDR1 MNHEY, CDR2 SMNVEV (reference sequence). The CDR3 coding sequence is TGTGCCAGCAGTGGACTAAAAAAAGAGACCCAGTACTTC. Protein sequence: CASSGLKKETQYF.

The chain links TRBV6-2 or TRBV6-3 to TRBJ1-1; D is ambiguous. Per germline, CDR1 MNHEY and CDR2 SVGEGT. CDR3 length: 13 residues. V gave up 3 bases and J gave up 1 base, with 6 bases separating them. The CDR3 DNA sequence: TGTGCCAGCAGTTATCTGGCGAACACTGAAGCTTTCTTT. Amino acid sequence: CASSYLANTEAFF.

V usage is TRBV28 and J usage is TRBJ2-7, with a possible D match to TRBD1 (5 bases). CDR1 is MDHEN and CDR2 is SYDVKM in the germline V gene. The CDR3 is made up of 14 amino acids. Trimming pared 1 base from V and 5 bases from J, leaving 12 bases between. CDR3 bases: TGTGCCAGCAGTTTATCAGGGTACAACGACGAGCAGTACTTC. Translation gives CASSLSGYNDEQYF.

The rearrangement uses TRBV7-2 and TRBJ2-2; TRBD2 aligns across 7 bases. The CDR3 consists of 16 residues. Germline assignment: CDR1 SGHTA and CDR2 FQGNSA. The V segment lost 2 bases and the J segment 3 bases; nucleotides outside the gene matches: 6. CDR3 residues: CASSLLGSGDTGELFF. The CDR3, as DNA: TGTGCCAGCAGCTTATTAGGCAGCGGGGACACCGGGGAGCTGTTTTTT.

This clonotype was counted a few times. The CDR3 loop is CSAKAGLETQYF. The CDR3 DNA reads as TGCAGTGCTAAAGCGGGATTGGAGACCCAGTACTTC. The rearrangement links TRBV20-1 to TRBJ2-5; TRBD2 matches 7 bases. V gave up 4 bases and J gave up 5 bases; unmatched junction bases: 4. Looked up from germline, CDR1 is DFQATT and CDR2 is SNEGSKA (reference sequence). This CDR3 comprises 12 residues.

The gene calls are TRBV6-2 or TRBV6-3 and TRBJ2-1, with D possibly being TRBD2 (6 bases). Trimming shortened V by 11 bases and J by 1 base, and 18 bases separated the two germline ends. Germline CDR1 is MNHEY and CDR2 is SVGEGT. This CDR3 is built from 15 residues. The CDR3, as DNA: TGTGCCTCAACCGGGACGGGGGATTCCTACAATGAGCAGTTCTTC. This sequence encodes CASTGTGDSYNEQFF.

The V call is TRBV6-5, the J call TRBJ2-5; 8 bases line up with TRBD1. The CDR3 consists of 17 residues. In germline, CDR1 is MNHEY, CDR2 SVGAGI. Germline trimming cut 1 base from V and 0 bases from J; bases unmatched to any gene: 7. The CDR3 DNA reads TGTGCCAGCAGTTACTATGGACAGGGACCAAACCAAGAGACCCAGTACTTC. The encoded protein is CASSYYGQGPNQETQYF.

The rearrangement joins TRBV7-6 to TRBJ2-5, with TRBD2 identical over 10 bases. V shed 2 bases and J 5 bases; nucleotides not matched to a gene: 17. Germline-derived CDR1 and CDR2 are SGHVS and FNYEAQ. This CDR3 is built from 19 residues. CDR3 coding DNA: TGTGCCAGCAGCTTAAGTGGGATTAGCGGGAGGCGGTGGTCGGAGACCCAGTACTTC. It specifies CASSLSGISGRRWSETQYF.

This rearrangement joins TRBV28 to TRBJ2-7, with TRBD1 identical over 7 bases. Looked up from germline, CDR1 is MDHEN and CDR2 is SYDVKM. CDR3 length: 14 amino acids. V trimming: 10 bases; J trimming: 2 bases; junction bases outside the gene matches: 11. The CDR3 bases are TGTGCCATCAGCAACTCCGGGACAGCCTACGAGCAGTACTTC. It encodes CAISNSGTAYEQYF.

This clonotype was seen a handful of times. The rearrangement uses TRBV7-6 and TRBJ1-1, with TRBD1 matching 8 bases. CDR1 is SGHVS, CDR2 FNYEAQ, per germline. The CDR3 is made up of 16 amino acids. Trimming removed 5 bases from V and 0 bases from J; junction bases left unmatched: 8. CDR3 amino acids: CASSPNRGDMNTEAFF. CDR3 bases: TGTGCCAGCAGCCCCAACAGGGGGGACATGAACACTGAAGCTTTCTTT.

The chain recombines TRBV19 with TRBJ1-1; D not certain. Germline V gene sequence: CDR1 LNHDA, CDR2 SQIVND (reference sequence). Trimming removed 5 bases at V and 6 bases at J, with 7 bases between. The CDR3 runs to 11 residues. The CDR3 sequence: CASSLRAEAFF. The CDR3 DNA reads TGTGCCAGTAGTCTCCGGGCTGAAGCTTTCTTT.

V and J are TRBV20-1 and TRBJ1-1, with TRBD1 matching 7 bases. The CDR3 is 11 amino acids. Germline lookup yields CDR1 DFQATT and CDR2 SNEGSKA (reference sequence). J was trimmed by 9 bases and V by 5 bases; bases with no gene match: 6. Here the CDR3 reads CSAAQGDKAFF. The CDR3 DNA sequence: TGCAGTGCTGCGCAGGGGGACAAAGCTTTCTTT.

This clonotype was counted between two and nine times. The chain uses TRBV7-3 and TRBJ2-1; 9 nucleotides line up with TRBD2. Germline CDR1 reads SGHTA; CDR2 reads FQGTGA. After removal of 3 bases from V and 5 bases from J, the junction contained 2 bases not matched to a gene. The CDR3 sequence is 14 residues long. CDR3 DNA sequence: TGTGCCAGCAGCTTGGGACTAGCCCACAATGAGCAGTTCTTC. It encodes CASSLGLAHNEQFF.

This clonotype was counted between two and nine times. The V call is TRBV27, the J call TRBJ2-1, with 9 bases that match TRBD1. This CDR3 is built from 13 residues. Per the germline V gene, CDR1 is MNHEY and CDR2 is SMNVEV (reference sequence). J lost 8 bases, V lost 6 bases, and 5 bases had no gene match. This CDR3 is CASRGTGSHEQFF. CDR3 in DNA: TGTGCCAGCAGGGGGACAGGGTCCCATGAGCAGTTCTTC.

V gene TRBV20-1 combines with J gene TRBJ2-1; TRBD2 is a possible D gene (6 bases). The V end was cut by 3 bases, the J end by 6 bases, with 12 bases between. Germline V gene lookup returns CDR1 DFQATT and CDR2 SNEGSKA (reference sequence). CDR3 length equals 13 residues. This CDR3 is CSARGVLANEQFF. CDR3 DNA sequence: TGCAGTGCTAGGGGGGTACTAGCCAATGAGCAGTTCTTC.

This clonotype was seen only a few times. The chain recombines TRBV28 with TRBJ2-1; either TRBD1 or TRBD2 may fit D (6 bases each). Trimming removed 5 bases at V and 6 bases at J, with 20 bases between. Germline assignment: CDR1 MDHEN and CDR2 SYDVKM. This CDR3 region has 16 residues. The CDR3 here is CASSPITRLGGNEQFF. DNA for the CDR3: TGTGCCAGCAGTCCCATAACCCGACTAGGGGGCAATGAGCAGTTCTTC. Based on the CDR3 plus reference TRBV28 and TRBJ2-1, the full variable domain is DVKVTQSSRYLVKRTGEKVFLECVQDMDHENMFWYRQDPGLGLRLIYFSYDVKMKEKGDIPEGYSVSREKKERFSLILESASTNQTSMYLCASSPITRLGGNEQFFGPGTRLTVL.

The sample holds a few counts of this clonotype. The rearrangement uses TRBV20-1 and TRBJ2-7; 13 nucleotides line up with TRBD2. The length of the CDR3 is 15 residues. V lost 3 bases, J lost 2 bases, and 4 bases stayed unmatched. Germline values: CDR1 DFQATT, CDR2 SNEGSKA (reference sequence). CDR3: CSARGLAGSAYEQYF. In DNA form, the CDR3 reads TGCAGTGCTAGGGGACTAGCGGGATCAGCCTACGAGCAGTACTTC.

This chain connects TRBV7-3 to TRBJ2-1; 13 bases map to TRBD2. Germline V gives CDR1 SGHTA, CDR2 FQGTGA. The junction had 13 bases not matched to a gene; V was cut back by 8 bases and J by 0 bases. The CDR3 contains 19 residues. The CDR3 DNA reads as TGTGCCAGCCATTATCCGGGACTAGCGGGACCTAGCTCCTACAATGAGCAGTTCTTC. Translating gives CASHYPGLAGPSSYNEQFF.